This T cell receptor beta chain was sequenced during a study of blood T cell repertoires in COVID-19. Study-level information: The United States, Italy and Spain supplied acute and convalescent COVID-19 samples. PBMCs, B-cell-depleted T cells, or T cells were the source of the cDNA or gDNA that made up the material.

TCRdb's copy holds only in-frame clones and misses some; the assay was immunoSEQ multiplex PCR. The sample contains approximately 270,000 clones, about nine tenths of which appear only once. Enrollees, roughly 18 to 95 years old, lived in roughly 24 US areas. Participants' own reports of clinical history determined their cohort assignment. In germline, CDR1 is LNHDA, CDR2 SQIVND (reference sequence). V lost 5 bases and J 5 bases, leaving 10 bases between the germline ends. CDR3 length: 13 residues. This TCR came from a man aged 40-49 years who had recovered from COVID-19. Material: PBMCs or T cells enriched from blood (not recorded which). The chain links TRBV19 to TRBJ1-5; D not resolved. The CDR3 spells CASSEGRDQPQHF. The DNA of the CDR3 is TGTGCCAGTAGTGAAGGGAGGGATCAGCCCCAGCATTTT.